These 19 T cell receptor beta chains share one sample of origin, sequenced in a study of tumor and adjacent non-tumor tissue in lung cancer (dated by TCRdb to the late 2010s). RNA was extracted from bulk unsorted tissue and checked for quality with a NanoDrop ND-1000 and an Agilent 2100. Libraries were prepared through multiplex PCR. Sequencing took place on an Illumina HiSeq 2500. Following protocols modified from ARM-PCR, the researchers constructed TCRbeta libraries through three rounds of nested PCR with primers (Table S4). TCRdb trimmed the raw reads at Q25, called clones with MiXCR and kept productive beta chains. Each CDR3 protein gets just one entry, which takes the most common genes and DNA from the rows behind it. A total of about 200,000 distinct CDR3 sequences appear in this sample, over 55% of them only once. The top ten hold almost 25% of the sample. The sample taken for sequencing was lung tumor tissue. These receptors were taken from a man aged 55 to 70 with non-small cell lung cancer.

A remark on this clonotype: A read error may produce the germline difference seen at one junction end. V and J are TRBV20-1 and TRBJ2-3, with 8 bases aligning to TRBD2. Germline V CDR1 and CDR2: DFQATT, SNEGSKA (reference sequence). The CDR3 length is 16 residues. DNA for the CDR3: TGCAGTGCTAGAGATGTTCGGCGGACTAGCACAGATACGCAATATTTT. Translation: CSARDVRRTSTDTQYF.

J is TRBJ1-1 and V is TRBV12-3 or TRBV12-4, with 7 bases matching TRBD1. This CDR3 is built from 14 residues. V was pared by 7 bases and J by 5 bases, with 10 bases of the junction left unmatched. CDR3 DNA: TGTGCCAGCACTACAGGGGATGGCTGTACTGAAGCTTTCTTT. Encoded protein: CASTTGDGCTEAFF.

This chain connects TRBV12-3 or TRBV12-4 to TRBJ2-1, with no clear D. V was clipped by 5 bases and J by 8 bases, with 28 bases between them. CDR3 size: 18 residues. CDR3 coding DNA: TGTGCCAGCAGTCCCCGCCAGTATCCGCGTGAGAGAGTCGATGAGCAGTTCTTC. Translation: CASSPRQYPRERVDEQFF.

The chain joins TRBV20-1 to TRBJ2-7; 10 bases are a match to TRBD2. The CDR3 has 14 residues. Germline loops: CDR1 DFQATT, CDR2 SNEGSKA (reference sequence). CDR3 DNA sequence: TGCAATACTAGAACTAGCGGGAAGACCTACGAGCAGTACTTC. This codes for CNTRTSGKTYEQYF.

As to this clonotype: Since no conserved phenylalanine or tryptophan closes the CDR3, a read error is the likely cause. The gene calls are TRBV12-3 or TRBV12-4 and TRBJ2-1, with D perhaps TRBD2 (5 bases). The CDR3 totals 17 residues. The CDR3 nucleotides read TGTGCCAGCAGTCCTCGGACTCTCTTGGGGTCCTACAGTGAGCAGTTCCTC. Amino acids: CASSPRTLLGSYSEQFL.

This clonotype is medium-sized (0.01 to 0.1%) within its sample. The J gene is TRBJ1-1, the V gene TRBV11-3, with 9 bases aligning to TRBD1. The CDR3 extends over 16 amino acids. The germline CDR1 and CDR2 sequences are SGHNT and YENEEA. V dropped 0 bases and J dropped 0; count of bases not matched to a gene: 2. CDR3 coding DNA: TGTGCCAGCAGCTTAGATGGGGACAGGGTGAACACTGAAGCTTTCTTT. The encoded protein is CASSLDGDRVNTEAFF. Looking up the rest from reference TRBV11-3 and TRBJ1-1 gives the full variable domain: EAGVVQSPRYKIIEKKQPVAFWCNPISGHNTLYWYLQNLGQGPELLIRYENEEAVDDSQLPKDRFSAERLKGVDSTLKIQPAELGDSAVYLCASSLDGDRVNTEAFFGQGTRLTVV.

This clonotype appeared a few times. The genes are TRBV6-1 and TRBJ2-7, with a possible D match to TRBD1 (6 bases). This CDR3 has 17 amino acids. Germline-derived CDR1 and CDR2 are MNHNS and SASEGT. V was shortened by 5 bases and J by 0 bases, with 20 bases between the two germline ends. The CDR3 sequence is CASSRSRSGTYSYEQYF. CDR3 nucleotide sequence: TGTGCCAGCAGTCGTTCACGTTCCGGGACATACTCCTACGAGCAGTACTTC.

Concerning this clonotype: A much bigger clone sits one base away, suggesting this may be a read error. The chain recombines TRBV20-1 with TRBJ2-5; 10 positions agree with TRBD2. CDR1 DFQATT and CDR2 SNEGSKA come from the germline V gene (reference sequence). This CDR3 comprises 15 residues. V was pared by 3 bases and J by 3 bases, with 7 bases of the junction left unmatched. This CDR3 is CSASLQLAGKETQYF. The CDR3 region has the DNA TGCAGTGCTAGCCTCCAACTAGCGGGAAAAGAGACCCAGTACTTC.

Concerning this clonotype: It is likely a read error, because the conserved phenylalanine at the end of the CDR3 is missing. Because the CDR3's place on the DNA is in doubt, the DNA is left out and the CDR3 is given as listed by TCRdb. This chain joins TRBV6-5 and TRBJ2-7; TRBD2 is taken as the D call from the table, unchecked against the DNA. The germline gives CDR1 MNHEY, CDR2 SVGAGI. The CDR3 comprises 15 residues, both ends counted. CDR3 loop: CASGNGVVTRYERYY.

Points on this clonotype: A much larger clone differs by one base, so this may be a read error. This chain links TRBV29-1 with TRBJ1-1; a weak D match, TRBD1 (5 bases). CDR1 and CDR2 from the germline V gene are SQVTM and ANQGSEA. The CDR3 length is 15 residues. For the CDR3, the DNA is TGCAGCGTTGCAGGACAAGGATCCTTGGGGACTGAAGCTCTCTTT. It is translated as CSVAGQGSLGTEALF.

At least ten counts were recorded for this clonotype. V gene TRBV10-2 combines with J gene TRBJ2-7; TRBD1 matches at 7 bases. Germline-derived CDR1 and CDR2 are WSHSY and SAAADI. There are 14 residues in the CDR3. The V and J ends lost 3 bases and 0 bases, in that order; junction bases with no gene match: 2. The CDR3 loop is CASSDTGASYEQYF. In nucleotides, the CDR3 is TGCGCCAGCAGTGATACAGGGGCCTCCTACGAGCAGTACTTC.

About this clonotype itself: Mismatch with germline at one junction end may stem from a read error. This chain connects TRBV4-2 to TRBJ1-2; possibly TRBD1 for D (5 bases). The germline V gene has CDR1 LGHNA and CDR2 YNFKEQ. The CDR3 covers 16 residues. The CDR3 nucleotides are TGTGCCAGCAGCCAAGATCGCGCAGGGAACAATTATGGCTACATCTTC. Translation gives CASSQDRAGNNYGYIF.

This clonotype showed up many times. The rearrangement links TRBV4-2 to TRBJ2-1; D is undetermined. This CDR3 region has 16 residues. V was cut by 1 base and J by 0 bases, with 10 bases left in between. Germline CDR1 LGHNA, CDR2 YNFKEQ. The CDR3 DNA sequence: TGTGCCAGCAGCCAAGGGACGGTTACCTCCTACAATGAGCAGTTCTTC. It is translated as CASSQGTVTSYNEQFF.

The chain carries TRBV20-1 and TRBJ1-2; 8 bases align to TRBD1. The CDR3 has 14 residues. Per germline, CDR1 DFQATT and CDR2 SNEGSKA (reference sequence). The trim removed 1 base at V and 4 bases at J, leaving 5 bases unmatched. CDR3: CSARGDRSFYGYTF. DNA for the CDR3: TGCAGTGCTAGAGGGGACAGGTCCTTCTATGGCTACACCTTC.

For the CDR3, the DNA is TGTGCCAGCAGCACTAGCGGGTACACAGATACGCAGTATTTT. Encoded protein: CASSTSGYTDTQYF. The chain links TRBV5-4 to TRBJ2-3; TRBD2 aligns across 9 bases. This CDR3 is built from 14 residues. Germline CDR1 is SGHNT and CDR2 is YYREEE (reference sequence). V shed 4 bases, J shed 2 bases, and the junction held 2 bases outside the gene matches.

The chain couples TRBV11-1 to TRBJ2-1, with TRBD2 identical over 11 bases. J was trimmed by 16 bases and V by 2 bases; bases with no gene match: 19. CDR3 length: 17 amino acids. CDR1 and CDR2 from the germline V gene are SGHAT and FQDESV (reference sequence). The CDR3 region is CASSLSRLAGGNKGHFF. The CDR3 DNA reads as TGTGCCAGCAGCTTATCTCGGCTAGCGGGAGGCAACAAAGGGCACTTCTTC.

To note about this clonotype: Sequence at one end of the junction differs from germline and may be a read error. The chain couples TRBV4-2 to TRBJ1-4; D remains unclear. This CDR3 spans 18 amino acids. CDR1 LGHNA and CDR2 YNFKEQ come from the germline V gene. CDR3 coding DNA: TGTGCCAGCAGCCAAGACCCACCTGGACTGGCAACTAATGAAAAACTGATTTTT. Protein: CASSQDPPGLATNEKLIF.

This clonotype was counted at least ten times. The J gene is TRBJ2-5, the V gene TRBV20-1, with D perhaps assigned TRBD1 or TRBD2 (5 bases each). This CDR3 spans 15 amino acids. The V and J ends lost 5 bases and 0 bases respectively, with 16 bases between them. Germline V lookup: CDR1 DFQATT, CDR2 SNEGSKA (reference sequence). This CDR3 reads CSAPRWDGYQETQYF. The CDR3 DNA follows: TGCAGTGCTCCGCGGTGGGACGGATACCAAGAGACCCAGTACTTC.

Comment on this clonotype: Mismatch with germline at one junction end may stem from a read error. The rearrangement joins TRBV12-3 or TRBV12-4 to TRBJ1-1; TRBD1 is a possible D gene (5 bases). This CDR3 spans 15 amino acids. The CDR3: CASNLGAGRNTETFF. The CDR3 coding sequence is TGTGCCAGCAATTTAGGGGCGGGGCGGAACACTGAAACTTTCTTT.